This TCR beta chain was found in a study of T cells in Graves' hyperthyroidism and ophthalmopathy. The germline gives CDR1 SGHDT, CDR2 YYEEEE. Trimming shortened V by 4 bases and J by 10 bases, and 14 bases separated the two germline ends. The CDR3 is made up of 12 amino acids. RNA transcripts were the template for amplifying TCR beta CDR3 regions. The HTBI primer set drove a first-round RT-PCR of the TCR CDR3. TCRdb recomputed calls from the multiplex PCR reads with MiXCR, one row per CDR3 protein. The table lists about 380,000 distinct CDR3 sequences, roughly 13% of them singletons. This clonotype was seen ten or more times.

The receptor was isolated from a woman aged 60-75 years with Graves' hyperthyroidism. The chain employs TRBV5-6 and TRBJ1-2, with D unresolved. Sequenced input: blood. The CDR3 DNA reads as TGTGCCAGCAGCAAACTTCCGCGCGACTACACCTTC. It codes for CASSKLPRDYTF.